This T cell receptor beta chain was profiled in a study of shared clonotypes between healthy human individuals. Assay used: immunoSEQ multiplex PCR; TCRdb lists only in-frame clones, some missing. The table lists some 1.4 million clones, 96% of them singletons, with approximately 1.2% in the top ten. This CDR3 has 13 residues. V was cut by 2 bases and J by 5 bases, with 7 bases left in between. Germline V CDR1 and CDR2: ENHRY, SYGVKD. The receptor comes from a man aged 25 to 40 in good health. The genes are TRBV10-3 and TRBJ2-1; no definite D call. Source material: naive CD4+ T cells sorted from blood. Subset defined: CD45RA+ positively selected. For the CDR3, the DNA is TGTGCCATCAGTGAGATGGGTGACAATGAGCAGTTCTTC. It specifies CAISEMGDNEQFF.